This T cell receptor beta chain was identified in a study of T cell clonality in common variable immunodeficiency. Both groups were predominantly of Caucasian heritage. Donors gave roughly 5 to 9 ml heparinized peripheral whole blood. Germline V gene data show CDR1 as SGHRS and CDR2 as YFSETQ. The CDR3 sequence is 15 residues long. The V segment lost 1 base and the J segment 2 bases; nucleotides outside the gene matches: 4. TCRdb's copy holds only in-frame clones and misses some; the assay was immunoSEQ multiplex PCR. In total the sample includes 15,000 to 20,000 clones, none of them seen once. Study-level findings and limits: In common variable immunodeficiency, TCR beta chains reportedly carried fewer deletions and N-nucleotide insertions. TCRbeta clonality was increased in CVID versus healthy controls. Shared TCRbeta clones were fewer between CVID subjects than controls.

This clone was counted many times. Its cognate antigen is unknown. The read ends 3 residues early relative to the CDR3; the germline J gene fills the gap. The sequence derives from a human donor with common variable immunodeficiency. The sequenced material came from peripheral blood mononuclear cells. This sequence joins TRBV5-1 and TRBJ2-5; 8 bases align to TRBD2. CDR3 sequence: CASSLQAGGQETQYF. CDR3 DNA (partial): TGCGCCAGCAGCTTGCAGGCGGGGGGACAAGAGACC.